This T cell receptor (beta chain) was identified in a study of blood T cell repertoires in COVID-19. Data came from immunoSEQ multiplex PCR; TCRdb stores just in-frame clones and leaves some out. The sample consists of tens of thousands of clones, approximately 91% of them appearing once. This CDR3 comprises 12 residues. The V and J ends lost 10 bases and 10 bases respectively, with 14 bases between them. CDR1 MDHEN and CDR2 SYDVKM come from the germline V gene. The chain joins TRBV28 to TRBJ1-6; TRBD1 is a possible D gene (5 bases). Sequences were obtained from peripheral blood. The source of this sequence is a human donor in a cohort sampled during active COVID-19. The DNA of the CDR3 is TGTGCCACGGGGGGGTTTGGGTCACCCCTCCACTTT. It yields the protein CATGGFGSPLHF.